This T cell receptor (beta chain) was identified in a study of blood T cell repertoires in COVID-19. Trimming took 3 bases from V and 7 from J, leaving 13 bases between them. The CDR3 contains 15 residues. Germline V gene data show CDR1 as MNHEY and CDR2 as SMNVEV (reference sequence). TCRdb keeps only in-frame clones here, not all; method: immunoSEQ multiplex PCR. Of 100,000 to 120,000 clones in the sample, 85% were seen once. The chain recombines TRBV27 with TRBJ1-6; D may be TRBD1 (5 bases). Sequencing was done on a sample of peripheral blood. The receptor was derived from a middle-aged man with acute or convalescent COVID-19. This chain's CDR3 is CASSLGQGRNSPLHF. The DNA for the CDR3 is TGTGCCAGCAGTTTGGGGCAGGGCCGGAATTCACCCCTCCACTTT.